The sequence of this T cell receptor beta chain was determined in a study of blood T cell repertoires in COVID-19. The data were produced by immunoSEQ multiplex PCR, yet TCRdb's version contains in-frame clones alone and is incomplete. The data show about 190,000 clones, 80% to 85% seen once. The length of the CDR3 is 14 residues. Germline V gives CDR1 MNHEY, CDR2 SVGAGI. Trimming took off 3 bases at V and 0 bases at J, with 5 bases between the two ends. The sequenced material came from peripheral blood. V is TRBV6-5 and J is TRBJ2-2; D is unclear. This clonotype was obtained from a woman between 40 and 50 years old with acute or convalescent COVID-19. CDR3 sequence reads: CASSYSTNTGELFF. In DNA form, the CDR3 reads TGTGCCAGCAGTTATAGTACGAACACCGGGGAGCTGTTTTTT.